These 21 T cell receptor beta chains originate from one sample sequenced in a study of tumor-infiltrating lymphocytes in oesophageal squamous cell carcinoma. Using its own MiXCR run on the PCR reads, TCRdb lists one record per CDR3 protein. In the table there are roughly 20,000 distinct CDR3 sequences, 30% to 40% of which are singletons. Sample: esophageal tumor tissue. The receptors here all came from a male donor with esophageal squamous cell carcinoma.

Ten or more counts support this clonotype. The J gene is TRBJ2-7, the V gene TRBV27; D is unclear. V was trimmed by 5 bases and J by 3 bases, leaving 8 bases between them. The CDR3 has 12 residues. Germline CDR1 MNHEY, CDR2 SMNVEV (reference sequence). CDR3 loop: CASSPTNYEQYF. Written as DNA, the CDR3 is TGTGCCAGCAGTCCTACAAACTACGAGCAGTACTTC.

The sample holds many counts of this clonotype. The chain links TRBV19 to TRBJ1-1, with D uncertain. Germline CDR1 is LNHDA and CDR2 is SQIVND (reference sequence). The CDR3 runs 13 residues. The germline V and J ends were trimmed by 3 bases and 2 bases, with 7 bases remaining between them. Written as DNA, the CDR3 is TGTGCCAGTAGTATCCTTCGAAACACTGAAGCTTTCTTT. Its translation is CASSILRNTEAFF.

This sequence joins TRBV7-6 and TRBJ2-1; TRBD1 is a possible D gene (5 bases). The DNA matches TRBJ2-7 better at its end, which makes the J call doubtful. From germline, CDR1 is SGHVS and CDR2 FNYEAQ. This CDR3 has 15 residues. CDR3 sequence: CASSLIGQGPYEQYF. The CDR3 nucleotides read TGTGCCAGCAGCTTAATCGGTCAGGGCCCCTACGAGCAGTACTTC.

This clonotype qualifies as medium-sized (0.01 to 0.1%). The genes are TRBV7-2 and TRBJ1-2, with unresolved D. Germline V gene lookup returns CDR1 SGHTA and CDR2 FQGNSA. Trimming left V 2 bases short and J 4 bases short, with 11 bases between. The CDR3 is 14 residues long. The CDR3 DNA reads TGTGCCAGCAGCTTAAACCCATCAGTCTATGGCTACACCTTC. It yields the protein CASSLNPSVYGYTF.

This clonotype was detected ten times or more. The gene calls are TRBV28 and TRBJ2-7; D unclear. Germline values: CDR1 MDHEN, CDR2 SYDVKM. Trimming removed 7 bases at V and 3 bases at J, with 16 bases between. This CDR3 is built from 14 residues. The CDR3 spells CASTHHGYYYEQYF. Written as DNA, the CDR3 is TGTGCCAGCACTCACCACGGATATTACTACGAGCAGTACTTC.

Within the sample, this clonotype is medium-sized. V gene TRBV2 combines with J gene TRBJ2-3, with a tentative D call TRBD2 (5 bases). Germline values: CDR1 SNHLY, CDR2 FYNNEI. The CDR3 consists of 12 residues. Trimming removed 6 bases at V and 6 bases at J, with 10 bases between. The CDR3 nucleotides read TGTGCCAGCAGACTAGTCTTCGATACGCAGTATTTT. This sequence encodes CASRLVFDTQYF.

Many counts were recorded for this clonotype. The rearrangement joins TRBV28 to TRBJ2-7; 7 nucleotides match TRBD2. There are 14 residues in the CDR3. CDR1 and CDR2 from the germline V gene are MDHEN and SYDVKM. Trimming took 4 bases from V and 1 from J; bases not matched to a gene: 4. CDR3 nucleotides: TGTGCCAGCAGTTATCGAGCGGGATCCTACGAGCAGTACTTC. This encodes CASSYRAGSYEQYF.

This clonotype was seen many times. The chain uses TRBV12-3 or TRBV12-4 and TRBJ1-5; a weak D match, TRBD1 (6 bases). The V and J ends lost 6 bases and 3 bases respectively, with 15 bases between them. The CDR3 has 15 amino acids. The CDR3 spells CASSPGAGDNQPQHF. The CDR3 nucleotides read TGTGCCAGCAGCCCGGGCGCAGGGGACAATCAGCCCCAGCATTTT.

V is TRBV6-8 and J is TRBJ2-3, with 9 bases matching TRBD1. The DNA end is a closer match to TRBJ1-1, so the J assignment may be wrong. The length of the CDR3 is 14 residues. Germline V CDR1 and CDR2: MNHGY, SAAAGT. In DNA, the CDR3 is TGTGCCAGCAGTGGACAGGGGAGCAAGAATGAAGCTTTCTTT. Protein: CASSGQGSKNEAFF.

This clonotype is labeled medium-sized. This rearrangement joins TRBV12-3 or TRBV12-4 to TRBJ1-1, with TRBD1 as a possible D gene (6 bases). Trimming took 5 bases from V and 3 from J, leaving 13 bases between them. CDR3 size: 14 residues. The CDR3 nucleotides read TGTGCCAGCAGTACTCGAGGGGGTTACACTGAAGCTTTCTTT. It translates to CASSTRGGYTEAFF.

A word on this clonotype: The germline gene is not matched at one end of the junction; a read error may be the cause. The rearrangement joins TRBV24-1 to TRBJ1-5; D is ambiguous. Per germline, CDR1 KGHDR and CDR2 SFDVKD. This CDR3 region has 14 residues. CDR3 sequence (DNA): TGTGCCACCAGTTATGGCGGGAGCAAGCAGCCCCAGCATTTT. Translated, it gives CATSYGGSKQPQHF.

CDR3 nucleotides: TGTGCCAGCAGTTTAGGCGGGACGATTCAAGAGACCCAGTACTTC. Encoded protein: CASSLGGTIQETQYF. The chain has TRBV28 and TRBJ2-5, with D maybe TRBD2 (6 bases). The CDR3 consists of 15 residues. The V and J ends lost 2 bases and 2 bases respectively, with 12 bases between them. The V gene's germline CDR1 is MDHEN and CDR2 SYDVKM.

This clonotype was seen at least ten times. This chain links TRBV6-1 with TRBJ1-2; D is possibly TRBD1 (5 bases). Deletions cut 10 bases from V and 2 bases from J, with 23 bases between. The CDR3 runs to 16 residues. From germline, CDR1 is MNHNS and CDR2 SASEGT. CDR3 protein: CATLKGTSGGNYGYTF. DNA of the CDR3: TGTGCCACCTTGAAGGGGACGAGTGGGGGAAACTATGGCTACACCTTC.

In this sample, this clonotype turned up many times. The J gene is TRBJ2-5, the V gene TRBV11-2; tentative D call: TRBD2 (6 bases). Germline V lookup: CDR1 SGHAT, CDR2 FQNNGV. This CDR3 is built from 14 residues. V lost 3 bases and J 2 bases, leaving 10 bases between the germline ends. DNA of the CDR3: TGTGCCAGCAGCTTCAGCGGGCCGCAAGAGACCCAGTACTTC. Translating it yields CASSFSGPQETQYF.

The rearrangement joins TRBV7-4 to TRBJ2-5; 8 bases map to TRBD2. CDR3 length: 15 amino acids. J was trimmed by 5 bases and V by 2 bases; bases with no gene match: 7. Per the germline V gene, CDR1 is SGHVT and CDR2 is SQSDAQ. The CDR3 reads CASSLLSGGEETQYF. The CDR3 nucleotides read TGTGCCAGCAGCTTACTCTCCGGGGGGGAGGAGACCCAGTACTTC.

The CDR3 here is CASSRRGGGSRNEQFF. The CDR3 region has the DNA TGTGCCAGCAGCCGACGGGGGGGGGGTTCTCGCAATGAGCAGTTCTTC. This rearrangement joins TRBV7-3 to TRBJ2-5; 8 nucleotides match TRBD2. The end of the DNA is better explained by TRBJ2-1, so the J call may be wrong. Per the germline V gene, CDR1 is SGHTA and CDR2 is FQGTGA. The CDR3 covers 16 residues.

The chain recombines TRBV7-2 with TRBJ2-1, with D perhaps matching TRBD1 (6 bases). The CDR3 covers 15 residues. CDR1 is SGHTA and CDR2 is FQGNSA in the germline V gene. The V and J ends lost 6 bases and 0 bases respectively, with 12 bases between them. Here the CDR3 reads CASRTTGSSYNEQFF. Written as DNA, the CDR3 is TGTGCCAGCAGGACCACAGGGAGCTCCTACAATGAGCAGTTCTTC.

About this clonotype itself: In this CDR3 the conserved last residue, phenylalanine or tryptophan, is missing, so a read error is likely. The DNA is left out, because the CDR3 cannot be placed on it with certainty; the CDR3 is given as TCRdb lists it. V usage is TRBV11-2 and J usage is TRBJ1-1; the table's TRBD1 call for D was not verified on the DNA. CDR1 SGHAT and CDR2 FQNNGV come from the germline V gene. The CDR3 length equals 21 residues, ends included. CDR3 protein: CASSYCTPGQGAYTMSSSSGQ.

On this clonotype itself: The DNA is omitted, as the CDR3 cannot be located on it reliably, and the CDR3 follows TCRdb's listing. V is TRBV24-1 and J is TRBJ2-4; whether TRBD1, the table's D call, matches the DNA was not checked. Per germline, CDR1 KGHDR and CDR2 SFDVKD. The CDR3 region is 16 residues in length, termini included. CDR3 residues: CATSAGQTLLWLHLRF.

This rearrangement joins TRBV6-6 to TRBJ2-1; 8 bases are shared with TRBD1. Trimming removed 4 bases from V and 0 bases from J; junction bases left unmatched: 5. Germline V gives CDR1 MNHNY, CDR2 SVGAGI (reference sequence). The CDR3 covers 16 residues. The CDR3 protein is CASSFWTGSSYNEQFF. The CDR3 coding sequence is TGTGCCAGCAGTTTCTGGACAGGGAGCTCCTACAATGAGCAGTTCTTC.

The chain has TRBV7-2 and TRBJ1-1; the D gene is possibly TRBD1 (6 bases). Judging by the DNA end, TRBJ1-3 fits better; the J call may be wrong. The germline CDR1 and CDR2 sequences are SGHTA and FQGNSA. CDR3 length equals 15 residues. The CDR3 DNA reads TGTGCCAGCAGGGCCGCGGGGGGCCCTGGAAACACCATATATTTT. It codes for CASRAAGGPGNTIYF.